Each of the 32 T cell receptor beta chains below was sequenced from the same sample in a study of control samples from healthy donors and cancer patients. Sequencing used immunoSEQ multiplex PCR; TCRdb keeps in-frame clones, though not all of them. The data contain about 53,000 clones, 75% to 90% of them singletons. Sequencing was carried out using PBMCs. The receptor source for this set is a man aged 60 to 69 with head and neck cancer.

The gene calls are TRBV15 and TRBJ1-3; D is perhaps TRBD1 (6 bases). Germline V gene lookup returns CDR1 LNHNV and CDR2 YYDKDF (reference sequence). This CDR3 spans 15 amino acids. In nucleotides, the CDR3 is TGTGCTACTCAGCCGGGGGGGGCGAGTGGAAACACCATATATTTT. Translating it yields CATQPGGASGNTIYF.

The chain has TRBV6-6 and TRBJ2-7, with no clear D. The germline V gene encodes CDR1 MNHNY and CDR2 SVGAGI (reference sequence). V gave up 2 bases and J gave up 4 bases, with 12 bases separating them. The CDR3 length is 14 residues. The CDR3 here is CASSYPTDGYEQYF. CDR3 nucleotides: TGTGCCAGCAGTTACCCAACCGACGGGTACGAGCAGTACTTC.

V and J are TRBV29-1 and TRBJ2-3, with 7 bases fitting TRBD2. CDR1 and CDR2 from the germline V gene are SQVTM and ANQGSEA. The V and J ends lost 1 base and 0 bases, in that order; junction bases with no gene match: 4. This CDR3 contains 15 residues. The CDR3 DNA reads TGCAGCGTTGAAGGGGGGGGACTGAGCACAGATACGCAGTATTTT. Its translation: CSVEGGGLSTDTQYF.

The chain is built from TRBV30 and TRBJ1-5; possible D gene TRBD1, 5 bases. The germline V gene has CDR1 GTSNPN and CDR2 SVGIG (reference sequence). This CDR3 region has 16 residues. Trimming pared 4 bases from V and 0 bases from J, leaving 16 bases between. The CDR3 protein is CAWTAHGDYSNQPQHF. CDR3 coding DNA: TGTGCCTGGACCGCACACGGGGACTATAGCAATCAGCCCCAGCATTTT.

The CDR3 DNA reads TGTGCCAGCAGCTTAAGGGGGGGGGTGCACGAGCAGTACTTC. Encoded protein: CASSLRGGVHEQYF. This chain links TRBV7-6 with TRBJ2-7; a weak D match, TRBD2 (7 bases). CDR3 length: 14 residues. Germline V CDR1 and CDR2: SGHVS, FNYEAQ. V was pared by 2 bases and J by 5 bases, with 13 bases between.

The chain combines TRBV18 with TRBJ1-4; 7 bases fit TRBD1. V was clipped by 5 bases and J by 3 bases; unmatched bases: 6. This CDR3 is 15 amino acids long. Germline lookup yields CDR1 KGHSH and CDR2 LQKENI. CDR3 in DNA: TGTGCCAGCTCAAGACCGGGACAGCCTAATGAAAAACTGTTTTTT. Translation gives CASSRPGQPNEKLFF.

The table lists this clone with a few counts. V is TRBV5-4 and J is TRBJ2-7; 11 bases align to TRBD1. With 2 bases clipped from V and 3 bases from J, the junction kept 4 bases outside the gene matches. Per germline, CDR1 SGHNT and CDR2 YYREEE (reference sequence). This CDR3 contains 15 residues. As DNA, the CDR3 is TGTGCCAGCAGCTTTCCGGGACAGGGGGTCTACGAGCAGTACTTC. Protein sequence: CASSFPGQGVYEQYF.

The chain's CDR3 is CASRPGDQPQHF. The CDR3 DNA follows: TGTGCCAGCAGACCAGGGGATCAGCCCCAGCATTTT. The J gene is TRBJ1-5, the V gene TRBV28; D might be TRBD1 (6 bases). This CDR3 contains 12 residues. The germline gives CDR1 MDHEN, CDR2 SYDVKM. V gave up 6 bases and J gave up 5 bases, with 8 bases separating them.

V gene TRBV6-6 combines with J gene TRBJ2-5, with D possibly being TRBD2 (7 bases). Germline CDR1 reads MNHNY; CDR2 reads SVGAGI (reference sequence). The V end lost 4 bases, the J end lost 2 bases, and 14 bases lay between the germline ends. This CDR3 is built from 15 residues. Written as DNA, the CDR3 is TGTGCCAGCAGTTTATCACGGGGGGCACAAGAGACCCAGTACTTC. Its translation is CASSLSRGAQETQYF.

Comment on this clone: The conserved closing phenylalanine or tryptophan is absent in this CDR3, likely reflecting a read error. Because the CDR3's place on the DNA is in doubt, the DNA is left out and the CDR3 is given as listed by TCRdb. The chain links TRBV2 to TRBJ1-1. The CDR3 totals 11 residues, both ends included. Germline CDR1 SNHLY, CDR2 FYNNEI. The CDR3 loop is CASSEVPPSTL.

This chain uses TRBV9 with TRBJ1-4, with 7 bases that match TRBD1. CDR1 and CDR2 from the germline V gene are SGDLS and YYNGEE. The junction had 6 bases not matched to a gene; V was cut back by 4 bases and J by 6 bases. The CDR3 sequence is 14 residues long. The CDR3 sequence is CASSPGQPDEKLFF. The DNA of the CDR3 is TGTGCCAGCAGCCCGGGACAGCCGGATGAAAAACTGTTTTTT.

The chain combines TRBV6-4 with TRBJ1-3, with unresolved D. This CDR3 contains 16 residues. Germline loops: CDR1 MRHNA, CDR2 SNTAGT. V lost 0 bases to trimming and J lost 4 bases, with 13 bases between them. The CDR3 loop reads CASSDSARVTGNTIYF. The CDR3 DNA reads as TGTGCCAGCAGTGACTCGGCCCGGGTCACAGGAAACACCATATATTTT.

This clone appeared once. This sequence joins TRBV11-3 and TRBJ2-1; 8 nucleotides agree with TRBD2. With V trimmed by 4 bases and J by 0 bases, 8 bases remained unmatched. CDR3 size: 17 residues. CDR1 SGHNT and CDR2 YENEEA come from the germline V gene. The CDR3 DNA reads as TGTGCCAGCAGCTCCCCCCGGGGGGGCCCCTCCTACAATGAGCAGTTCTTC. Its protein is CASSSPRGGPSYNEQFF.

The chain employs TRBV5-6 and TRBJ2-3; 8 bases are a match to TRBD2. Germline assignment: CDR1 SGHDT and CDR2 YYEEEE. V was pared by 3 bases and J by 1 base, with 7 bases of the junction left unmatched. The CDR3 is made up of 16 amino acids. As DNA, the CDR3 is TGTGCCAGCAGCTGGCGGGGGGTTCGGGGCACAGATACGCAGTATTTT. Residues: CASSWRGVRGTDTQYF.

The rearrangement uses TRBV9 and TRBJ2-7; the D call may be TRBD1 or TRBD2 (5 bases each). The CDR3 length is 17 residues. V was clipped by 3 bases and J by 2 bases, with 21 bases between them. Germline CDR1 and CDR2: SGDLS and YYNGEE. In DNA, the CDR3 is TGTGCCAGCAGCGCTTTTGAGGGGCCTTTAAATCCCTACGAGCAGTACTTC. Its translation is CASSAFEGPLNPYEQYF.

This sequence joins TRBV2 and TRBJ2-5, with D perhaps TRBD1 (6 bases). Deletions cut 2 bases from V and 5 bases from J, with 12 bases between. Germline CDR1 SNHLY, CDR2 FYNNEI. The CDR3 length is 14 residues. As DNA, the CDR3 is TGTGCCAGCAGTGAAAACCGGGACAAGGAGACCCAGTACTTC. Its protein is CASSENRDKETQYF.

As for this clone: At one boundary the junction diverges from the germline segment, which might be a read error. This chain connects TRBV7-7 to TRBJ2-3; tentative D call: TRBD2 (6 bases). The CDR3 consists of 15 residues. Germline CDR1 is SSHAT and CDR2 is FNYEAQ (reference sequence). The CDR3, as DNA: TGTGCTAGCAGCTTAGGCAGGGAGGGCACAGATACGCAGTATTTT. Translation: CASSLGREGTDTQYF.

J is TRBJ2-7 and V is TRBV28; TRBD1 matches at 7 bases. Germline-derived CDR1 and CDR2 are MDHEN and SYDVKM. The CDR3 is 14 amino acids. The trim removed 3 bases at V and 5 bases at J, leaving 7 bases unmatched. The CDR3 sequence: CASSFLGGFDEQYF. The CDR3 DNA reads as TGTGCCAGCAGTTTTTTAGGGGGCTTCGACGAGCAGTACTTC.

J is TRBJ2-1 and V is TRBV5-6; 8 nucleotides agree with TRBD1. V shed 6 bases and J 4 bases; nucleotides not matched to a gene: 9. CDR3 length: 15 amino acids. CDR1 is SGHDT, CDR2 YYEEEE, per germline. In DNA, the CDR3 is TGTGCCAGCACCCCGGGACAGGTGCTGTACAATGAGCAGTTCTTC. This sequence encodes CASTPGQVLYNEQFF.

The chain joins TRBV11-2 to TRBJ2-1; weak D call: TRBD2 (5 bases). V lost 2 bases and J lost 0, with 11 bases in between. CDR3 length: 16 residues. In germline, CDR1 is SGHAT, CDR2 FQNNGV. CDR3 loop: CASSLRGGISYNEQFF. For the CDR3, the DNA is TGTGCCAGCAGCTTACGAGGAGGAATCTCCTACAATGAGCAGTTCTTC.

J is TRBJ2-1 and V is TRBV5-4; perhaps TRBD2 as D (6 bases). The CDR3 consists of 13 residues. Germline V CDR1 and CDR2: SGHNT, YYREEE (reference sequence). The germline V and J ends were trimmed by 2 bases and 8 bases, with 11 bases remaining between them. The CDR3 sequence is CASSFMGEDEQFF. As DNA, the CDR3 is TGTGCCAGCAGCTTCATGGGGGAGGATGAGCAGTTCTTC.

The chain employs TRBV5-1 and TRBJ1-4, with D unclear. Germline V lookup: CDR1 SGHRS, CDR2 YFSETQ. This CDR3 has 13 amino acids. V lost 6 bases, J lost 7 bases, and 13 bases lay in between. The CDR3, as DNA: TGCGCCAGCACCCCTTCGGATGGTGAAAAACTGTTTTTT. Translation: CASTPSDGEKLFF. Drawing the rest from reference TRBV5-1 and TRBJ1-4, the complete variable domain is KAGVTQTPRYLIKTRGQQVTLSCSPISGHRSVSWYQQTPGQGLQFLFEYFSETQRNKGNFPGRFSGRQFSNSRSEMNVSTLELGDSALYLCASTPSDGEKLFFGSGTQLSVL.

This chain uses TRBV6-6 with TRBJ2-7, with 9 bases matching TRBD1. The CDR3 runs 15 residues. V was pared by 6 bases and J by 5 bases, with 11 bases of the junction left unmatched. Germline CDR1 MNHNY, CDR2 SVGAGI (reference sequence). The CDR3 reads CASSSTGTGYHEQYF. In nucleotides, the CDR3 is TGTGCCAGCAGCTCGACCGGGACAGGGTACCACGAGCAGTACTTC.

V gene TRBV11-1 combines with J gene TRBJ2-5; 9 bases are shared with TRBD1. Trimming removed 5 bases from V and 6 bases from J; junction bases left unmatched: 7. The germline V gene has CDR1 SGHAT and CDR2 FQDESV (reference sequence). The CDR3 runs 14 residues. CDR3 sequence (DNA): TGTGCCAGCAGCCCCGGGACAGGGATGCAGACCCAGTACTTC. Protein sequence: CASSPGTGMQTQYF. The whole variable domain, remainder taken from reference TRBV11-1 and TRBJ2-5, is EAEVAQSPRYKITEKSQAVAFWCDPISGHATLYWYRQILGQGPELLVQFQDESVVDDSQLPKDRFSAERLKGVDSTLKIQPAELGDSAMYLCASSPGTGMQTQYFGPGTRLLVL.

The rearrangement uses TRBV30 and TRBJ2-1; 9 bases align to TRBD2. CDR1 is GTSNPN and CDR2 is SVGIG in the germline V gene (reference sequence). CDR3 length equals 16 residues. The junction had 7 bases not matched to a gene; V was cut back by 1 base and J by 3 bases. In nucleotides, the CDR3 is TGTGCCTGGAGTGCTCGGACTAGCGCAATCTACAATGAGCAGTTCTTC. Translating it yields CAWSARTSAIYNEQFF.

This chain uses TRBV9 with TRBJ1-1, with 8 bases matching TRBD1. V was clipped by 3 bases and J by 7 bases; unmatched bases: 8. CDR1 SGDLS and CDR2 YYNGEE come from the germline V gene. This CDR3 comprises 14 residues. Written as DNA, the CDR3 is TGTGCCAGCAGCGCCGGGACAGGTTCACTTGAAGCTTTCTTT. Its translation is CASSAGTGSLEAFF.

This sequence joins TRBV5-1 and TRBJ2-7, with 9 nucleotides matching TRBD2. CDR3 length: 16 amino acids. The V gene end was trimmed by 3 bases and the J gene end by 3 bases; junction bases not matched to a gene: 10. Germline CDR1 and CDR2: SGHRS and YFSETQ. DNA of the CDR3: TGCGCCAGCAGCTCGGACCCCGGGACTAGCATCTACGAGCAGTACTTC. It yields the protein CASSSDPGTSIYEQYF.

The rearrangement uses TRBV6-5 and TRBJ2-1; 8 bases fit TRBD2. This CDR3 region has 12 residues. The junction had 9 bases not matched to a gene; V was cut back by 6 bases and J by 14 bases. Germline V gene data show CDR1 as MNHEY and CDR2 as SVGAGI. The CDR3 protein is CASSRGTSLEFF. The CDR3 nucleotides read TGTGCCAGCAGCCGCGGGACTAGTCTGGAGTTCTTC.

This chain links TRBV6-5 with TRBJ2-7, with D possibly TRBD1 on 6 matching bases. V was cut by 6 bases and J by 4 bases, with 16 bases left in between. The CDR3 spans 14 residues. Germline CDR1 MNHEY, CDR2 SVGAGI. For the CDR3, the DNA is TGTGCCAGCAGGCCCCGGGACAAACCTTACGAGCAGTACTTC. It encodes CASRPRDKPYEQYF.

CDR3 sequence reads: CAWSDQKNSLGRGSQETQYF. The DNA of the CDR3 is TGTGCCTGGAGTGATCAAAAAAACTCCTTGGGAAGGGGGTCCCAAGAGACCCAGTACTTC. The rearrangement links TRBV30 to TRBJ2-5, with D tentatively TRBD1 (6 bases). The germline V and J ends were trimmed by 1 base and 1 base, with 28 bases remaining between them. The CDR3 totals 20 residues. Germline V gene sequence: CDR1 GTSNPN, CDR2 SVGIG (reference sequence).

V is TRBV5-1 and J is TRBJ2-2; TRBD1 agrees at 7 bases. Per the germline V gene, CDR1 is SGHRS and CDR2 is YFSETQ. The CDR3 runs to 16 residues. Trimming at V came to 5 bases and at J to 5 bases, leaving 12 bases not matched to a gene. The CDR3 spells CASRRQGLESTGELFF. The CDR3 DNA reads TGCGCCAGCAGACGACAGGGTTTAGAGTCGACCGGGGAGCTGTTTTTT.

V and J are TRBV28 and TRBJ1-1; TRBD1 might be the D (5 bases). Germline CDR1 reads MDHEN; CDR2 reads SYDVKM. CDR3 length equals 14 residues. Trimming took 5 bases from V and 5 from J, leaving 15 bases between them. The DNA for the CDR3 is TGTGCCAGCAGTCAGACGACAGAAATGACTGAAGCTTTCTTT. This gives the protein CASSQTTEMTEAFF.